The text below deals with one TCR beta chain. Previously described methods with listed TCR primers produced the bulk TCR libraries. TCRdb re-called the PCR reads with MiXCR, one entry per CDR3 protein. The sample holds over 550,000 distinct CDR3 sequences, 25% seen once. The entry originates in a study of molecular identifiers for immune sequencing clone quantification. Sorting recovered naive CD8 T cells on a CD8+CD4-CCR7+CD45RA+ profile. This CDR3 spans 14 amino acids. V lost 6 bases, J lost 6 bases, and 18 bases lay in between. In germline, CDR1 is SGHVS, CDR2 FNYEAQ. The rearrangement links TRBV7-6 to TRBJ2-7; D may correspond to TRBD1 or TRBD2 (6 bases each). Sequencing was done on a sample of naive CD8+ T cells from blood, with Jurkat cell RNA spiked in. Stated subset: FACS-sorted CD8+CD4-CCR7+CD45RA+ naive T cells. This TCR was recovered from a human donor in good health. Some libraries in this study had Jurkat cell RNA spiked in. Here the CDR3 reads CASSRAGEDGEQYF. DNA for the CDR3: TGTGCCAGCAGTAGAGCAGGGGAGGACGGCGAGCAGTACTTC.